The next 9 T cell receptor beta chains were all read from a single sample in a study of PD-L1 blockade in urothelial cancer. The assay was immunoSEQ multiplex PCR, and TCRdb's table has in-frame clones only and misses some. The data show around 26,000 clones, 86% seen once. Sequenced material: PBMCs, taken around atezolizumab (anti-PD-L1) treatment. These receptors came from a man in his sixties with urothelial cancer.

J is TRBJ2-7 and V is TRBV5-1; D not certain. The germline V gene has CDR1 SGHRS and CDR2 YFSETQ. Trimming removed 0 bases from V and 0 bases from J, with 7 bases in between. This CDR3 is 14 amino acids long. The DNA of the CDR3 is TGCGCCAGCAGCTTGGAACCGAGCTCCTACGAGCAGTACTTC. It specifies CASSLEPSSYEQYF.

This rearrangement joins TRBV7-8 to TRBJ1-1; perhaps TRBD1 as D (5 bases). The V gene lost 2 bases and the J gene lost 11 bases, with 21 bases spanning the gap. Germline assignment: CDR1 SGHVS and CDR2 FQNEAQ. The CDR3 length is 15 residues. The CDR3 DNA reads TGTGCCAGCAGCTTAACGGCCACCGGCCCAGGGCGGGCTTTCTTT. Amino acids: CASSLTATGPGRAFF.

This sequence joins TRBV5-1 and TRBJ1-1; tentatively, D is TRBD1 (6 bases). V was pared by 2 bases and J by 0 bases, with 14 bases between. CDR3 length: 16 residues. Per germline, CDR1 SGHRS and CDR2 YFSETQ. The chain's CDR3 is CASSLNQGIMNTEAFF. The CDR3 DNA follows: TGCGCCAGCAGCTTAAACCAGGGGATCATGAACACTGAAGCTTTCTTT.

A few counts support this clone. V gene TRBV18 combines with J gene TRBJ1-1; 7 bases map to TRBD1. V dropped 0 bases and J dropped 4; count of bases not matched to a gene: 2. Germline CDR1 and CDR2: KGHSH and LQKENI. The CDR3 runs to 14 residues. Here the CDR3 DNA reads TGTGCCAGCTCACCACCGGGACAGCGCACTGAAGCTTTCTTT. Translated, it gives CASSPPGQRTEAFF.

Concerning this clone: An end of the junction does not agree with germline; a read error may underlie this. The V gene is TRBV7-7, the J gene TRBJ2-2; D not certain. The CDR3 extends over 14 amino acids. Germline V gene data show CDR1 as SSHAT and CDR2 as FNYEAQ (reference sequence). CDR3 in DNA: TGTGCTAGCAGCCGTCGACAGAACACCGGGGAGCTGTTTTTT. Its protein is CASSRRQNTGELFF. Filled out from reference TRBV7-7 and TRBJ2-2, the complete variable domain reads GAGVSQSPRYKVTKRGQDVTLRCDPISSHATLYWYQQALGQGPEFLTYFNYEAQPDKSGLPSDRFSAERPEGSISTLTIQRTEQRDSAMYRCASSRRQNTGELFFGEGSRLTVL.

The chain links TRBV18 to TRBJ2-3, with 9 bases that match TRBD1. Germline CDR1 reads KGHSH; CDR2 reads LQKENI. The CDR3 has 17 amino acids. V trimming: 0 bases; J trimming: 5 bases; junction bases outside the gene matches: 9. CDR3: CASSPPPGTGWRDTQYF. CDR3 DNA sequence: TGTGCCAGCTCACCACCTCCGGGGACAGGGTGGAGAGATACGCAGTATTTT.

The rearrangement uses TRBV27 and TRBJ1-6; 9 bases agree with TRBD1. Germline-derived CDR1 and CDR2 are MNHEY and SMNVEV (reference sequence). J gave up 5 bases and V 6 bases, and 11 bases lay outside the gene matches. The CDR3 has 17 residues. The CDR3, as DNA: TGTGCCAGCAGCAAAGCCCCGGGACAGGGCAATAATTCACCCCTCCACTTT. Translation: CASSKAPGQGNNSPLHF.

J is TRBJ1-1 and V is TRBV5-1; TRBD1 aligns across 7 bases. The CDR3 extends over 14 amino acids. Germline values: CDR1 SGHRS, CDR2 YFSETQ. Trimming at V came to 2 bases and at J to 1 base, leaving 2 bases not matched to a gene. The chain's CDR3 is CASSLQGRNTEAFF. The CDR3 DNA reads TGCGCCAGCAGCTTACAGGGGCGGAACACTGAAGCTTTCTTT. Supplemented by reference TRBV5-1 and TRBJ1-1, the full variable domain reads KAGVTQTPRYLIKTRGQQVTLSCSPISGHRSVSWYQQTPGQGLQFLFEYFSETQRNKGNFPGRFSGRQFSNSRSEMNVSTLELGDSALYLCASSLQGRNTEAFFGQGTRLTVV.

This clone was recorded once. The rearrangement joins TRBV5-6 to TRBJ2-5, with 7 bases fitting TRBD1. This CDR3 is 14 amino acids long. V lost 7 bases to trimming and J lost 5 bases; unmatched junction nucleotides: 11. Germline assignment: CDR1 SGHDT and CDR2 YYEEEE. CDR3 residues: CASGRRQGGETQYF. The CDR3 region has the DNA TGTGCCAGCGGGCGGAGACAGGGCGGGGAGACCCAGTACTTC.